A single sample gave rise to the 17 T cell receptor beta chains below, sequenced in a study of CD8 T cells in ankylosing spondylitis. Study-wide results and limits: A TCR beta motif made of under 10 highly homologous variants seemed typical of ankylosing spondylitis blood.

TCRdb reprocessed the 5' RACE reads via MiXCR and lists one record per CDR3 protein. The top ten clones hold 0.51% of a sample with hundreds of thousands of distinct CDR3 sequences, roughly 10% of them seen once. These receptors have no known antigen. The sequencing input was blood, either unsorted or a sorted T cell fraction (not recorded which). Source of these receptors: a male donor with ankylosing spondylitis.

The chain has TRBV12-3 or TRBV12-4 and TRBJ2-2; 7 bases fit TRBD2. This CDR3 contains 14 residues. V lost 6 bases and J lost 2; bases outside the gene matches: 3. CDR3 sequence (DNA): TGTGCCAGCAGGAGCGGGATCAACACCGGGGAGCTGTTTTTT. Translation gives CASRSGINTGELFF.

J is TRBJ1-6 and V is TRBV6-5; D remains unclear. Trimming shortened V by 0 bases and J by 7 bases, and 7 bases separated the two germline ends. CDR1 is MNHEY, CDR2 SVGAGI, per germline. This CDR3 comprises 14 residues. CDR3 DNA: TGTGCCAGCAGTTACTCGAGTGCCAATTCACCCCTCCACTTT. This translates into CASSYSSANSPLHF.

This rearrangement joins TRBV5-1 to TRBJ2-5; D may be TRBD2 (5 bases). V lost 1 base, J lost 3 bases, and 13 bases lay in between. The CDR3 has 15 residues. The V gene's germline CDR1 is SGHRS and CDR2 YFSETQ. This chain's CDR3 is CASSLPIAGKETQYF. The DNA of the CDR3 is TGCGCCAGCAGCTTGCCTATCGCCGGGAAAGAGACCCAGTACTTC.

This clonotype was seen a few times. The gene calls are TRBV11-1 and TRBJ1-1, with a weak D call TRBD1 (6 bases). Per the germline V gene, CDR1 is SGHAT and CDR2 is FQDESV (reference sequence). CDR3 length equals 12 residues. Trimming took off 5 bases at V and 10 bases at J, with 14 bases between the two ends. The CDR3 DNA reads as TGTGCCAGCAGCCTTCTGGACAGCGGAGCTTTCTTT. This codes for CASSLLDSGAFF.

This clonotype was counted between two and nine times. The DNA of the CDR3 is TGTGCCAGCAGTCGCGGCCCCCGGGGAACATTTAACTATGGCTACACCTTC. Translated, it gives CASSRGPRGTFNYGYTF. The chain is built from TRBV12-3 or TRBV12-4 and TRBJ1-2; D is uncertain. The CDR3 is 17 amino acids. V gave up 5 bases and J gave up 1 base, with 20 bases separating them.

Concerning this clonotype: A much larger clone differs from this one at a single base, so this may be a read error. This sequence joins TRBV27 and TRBJ1-1; TRBD1 matches 8 bases. In germline, CDR1 is MNHEY, CDR2 SMNVEV (reference sequence). CDR3 length: 13 residues. The V segment lost 7 bases and the J segment 4 bases; nucleotides outside the gene matches: 5. The DNA of the CDR3 is TGTGCCAGCAACCCTACAGGGGGCACTGAAGCTTTCTTT. Amino acids: CASNPTGGTEAFF.

Here the CDR3 DNA reads TGTGCCAGCAGTAGGGACCCTCAGGACGATGGCTACACCTTC. Its protein is CASSRDPQDDGYTF. The chain links TRBV6-1 to TRBJ1-2; TRBD1 is a possible D gene (5 bases). Per germline, CDR1 MNHNS and CDR2 SASEGT. The V end lost 5 bases, the J end lost 6 bases, and 16 bases lay between the germline ends. There are 14 residues in the CDR3.

This clonotype appeared a few times. The genes are TRBV5-1 and TRBJ1-1; possible D gene TRBD1, 5 bases. Trimming pared 4 bases from V and 0 bases from J, leaving 16 bases between. Germline V CDR1 and CDR2: SGHRS, YFSETQ. There are 16 residues in the CDR3. CDR3 DNA: TGCGCCAGCAGCCCGGATTGGCAGGGTCTGAACACTGAAGCTTTCTTT. The encoded protein is CASSPDWQGLNTEAFF.

Here the CDR3 DNA reads TGTGCCAGCACCTTCCGCGGGGGGGAGACCCAGTACTTC. It encodes CASTFRGGETQYF. The V call is TRBV12-3 or TRBV12-4, the J call TRBJ2-5, with 8 bases aligning to TRBD2. Unmatched junction bases numbered 6, after V lost 7 bases and J lost 5 bases. The CDR3 is 13 amino acids.

This clonotype was detected only a few times. The chain carries TRBV10-2 and TRBJ1-4, with D possibly TRBD1 on 5 matching bases. V was clipped by 0 bases and J by 5 bases, with 13 bases between them. Germline-derived CDR1 and CDR2 are WSHSY and SAAADI. The CDR3 is 16 amino acids. The CDR3 coding sequence is TGCGCCAGCAGTGAGTCGGTTGACAGTACAAATGAAAAACTGTTTTTT. Translated: CASSESVDSTNEKLFF.

The chain has TRBV18 and TRBJ1-4, with a weak D call TRBD1 (6 bases). The V and J ends lost 2 bases and 3 bases respectively, with 13 bases between them. This CDR3 has 16 residues. The germline CDR1 and CDR2 sequences are KGHSH and LQKENI. The DNA of the CDR3 is TGTGCCAGCTCACCAGGACAGTTAGCGGCTAATGAAAAACTGTTTTTT. It specifies CASSPGQLAANEKLFF.

The table lists this clonotype with many counts. The chain couples TRBV29-1 to TRBJ1-2; 9 nucleotides match TRBD1. The CDR3 spans 17 residues. Unmatched junction bases numbered 9, after V lost 0 bases and J lost 1 base. From germline, CDR1 is SQVTM and CDR2 ANQGSEA. The CDR3 loop is CSVEDLGTGWYNYGYTF. CDR3 nucleotide sequence: TGCAGCGTTGAAGACTTAGGGACAGGGTGGTATAACTATGGCTACACCTTC.

The J gene is TRBJ2-5, the V gene TRBV27, with TRBD2 matching 9 bases. Germline V gives CDR1 MNHEY, CDR2 SMNVEV (reference sequence). V trimming: 5 bases; J trimming: 4 bases; junction bases outside the gene matches: 8. The CDR3 runs 15 residues. The CDR3 sequence is CASSLLSGSGETQYF. DNA for the CDR3: TGTGCCAGCAGTCTACTTAGCGGGAGCGGAGAGACCCAGTACTTC.

This clonotype was found a few times. This sequence joins TRBV18 and TRBJ1-2; D perhaps matches TRBD1 (6 bases). CDR1 and CDR2 (germline): KGHSH, LQKENI. Trimming removed 0 bases at V and 2 bases at J, with 10 bases between. The CDR3 spans 15 residues. CDR3 in amino acids: CASSPPRTANYGYTF. As DNA, the CDR3 is TGTGCCAGCTCACCACCAAGGACAGCGAACTATGGCTACACCTTC.

On this clonotype itself: Mismatch with germline at one junction end may stem from a read error. The rearrangement links TRBV9 to TRBJ2-6; no clear D. The CDR3 spans 11 residues. Germline V gives CDR1 SGDLS, CDR2 YYNGEE. This CDR3 is CASSAPNALTF. The CDR3, as DNA: TGTGCCAGCAGCGCCCCAAACGCCCTGACTTTC.

The chain joins TRBV11-2 to TRBJ1-5; weak D call: TRBD1 (5 bases). This CDR3 region has 15 residues. The germline V and J ends were trimmed by 5 bases and 7 bases, with 18 bases remaining between them. CDR1 and CDR2 from the germline V gene are SGHAT and FQNNGV. CDR3 region: CASSRDGGGNQPQHF. In DNA, the CDR3 is TGTGCCAGCAGCCGGGACGGAGGAGGAAACCAGCCCCAGCATTTT.

The table lists this clonotype with a few counts. The chain couples TRBV11-2 to TRBJ2-7; D call uncertain. With 1 base removed from V and 2 bases from J, the gap between germline ends came to 6 bases. Germline V CDR1 and CDR2: SGHAT, FQNNGV. The CDR3 totals 13 residues. CDR3 residues: CASSLVRAYEQYF. In DNA, the CDR3 is TGTGCCAGCAGCTTAGTTCGGGCCTACGAGCAGTACTTC.